Presented here are 24 T cell receptor beta chains from one specimen sequenced in a study of blood T cell repertoires in COVID-19. This table comes from immunoSEQ multiplex PCR, and its TCRdb copy is limited to in-frame clones, with some not included. The table records fewer than 350,000 clones, approximately 91% of them present only once. The sequenced material came from peripheral blood. Every receptor here comes from a man between 18 and 29 years old with active or convalescent COVID-19.

The chain is built from TRBV2 and TRBJ2-1; 9 positions match TRBD2. V gave up 8 bases and J gave up 3 bases; unmatched junction bases: 2. The CDR3 is 13 amino acids. From germline, CDR1 is SNHLY and CDR2 FYNNEI. The CDR3 DNA sequence: TGTGCCAGCGCGGGGGGGTTCTACAATGAGCAGTTCTTC. Amino acids: CASAGGFYNEQFF.

This sequence joins TRBV5-6 and TRBJ2-3; TRBD2 agrees at 8 bases. J was trimmed by 4 bases and V by 4 bases; bases with no gene match: 8. The CDR3 consists of 15 residues. Per germline, CDR1 SGHDT and CDR2 YYEEEE. Here the CDR3 reads CASSPEGTRADTQYF. The CDR3, as DNA: TGTGCCAGCAGCCCCGAGGGGACTAGGGCAGATACGCAGTATTTT.

J is TRBJ2-1 and V is TRBV7-2, with TRBD2 identical over 8 bases. Trimming took 5 bases from V and 7 from J; bases not matched to a gene: 7. The CDR3 contains 14 residues. The germline V gene has CDR1 SGHTA and CDR2 FQGNSA. The CDR3 is CASSPTSGGNEQFF. CDR3 bases: TGTGCCAGCAGCCCGACCAGCGGGGGTAATGAGCAGTTCTTC. The variable domain in full, with the rest retrieved from reference TRBV7-2 and TRBJ2-1, is GAGVSQSPSNKVTEKGKDVELRCDPISGHTALYWYRQSLGQGLEFLIYFQGNSAPDKSGLPSDRFSAERTGGSVSTLTIQRTQQEDSAVYLCASSPTSGGNEQFFGPGTRLTVL.

J is TRBJ1-5 and V is TRBV20-1; the D gene is possibly TRBD1 (6 bases). The CDR3 is made up of 14 amino acids. With 3 bases removed from V and 5 bases from J, the gap between germline ends came to 14 bases. Germline V gene data show CDR1 as DFQATT and CDR2 as SNEGSKA (reference sequence). The CDR3 here is CSASGEGDHQPQHF. The DNA for the CDR3 is TGCAGTGCTAGTGGGGAGGGGGACCATCAGCCCCAGCATTTT.

The V and J genes are TRBV23-1 and TRBJ2-7; the match to TRBD1 covers 8 bases. TRBV23-1 belongs to the ORF category, with a function that is uncertain. With V trimmed by 4 bases and J by 3 bases, 2 bases remained unmatched. This CDR3 spans 13 amino acids. The CDR3 coding sequence is TGCGCCAGCAGTCGGACAGGGCACTACGAGCAGTACTTC. This encodes CASSRTGHYEQYF.

J is TRBJ2-7 and V is TRBV6-6; the match to TRBD2 covers 10 bases. This CDR3 spans 14 amino acids. Germline lookup yields CDR1 MNHNY and CDR2 SVGAGI (reference sequence). J gave up 7 bases and V 8 bases, and 11 bases lay outside the gene matches. As DNA, the CDR3 is TGTGCCAGCTACGAGGGGCTAGCGGGGGTGGAGCAGTACTTC. Amino acids: CASYEGLAGVEQYF.

The chain is built from TRBV10-3 and TRBJ1-1; D unresolved. Between the trimmed V and J ends, which lost 3 bases and 5 bases, there was a span of 10 bases. In germline, CDR1 is ENHRY, CDR2 SYGVKD. CDR3 size: 13 residues. As DNA, the CDR3 is TGTGCCATCAGTGAAGGAGGGAAGACTGAAGCTTTCTTT. It codes for CAISEGGKTEAFF.

This sequence joins TRBV29-1 and TRBJ2-3; 12 bases align to TRBD2. The CDR3 spans 15 residues. Germline V CDR1 and CDR2: SQVTM, ANQGSEA. V was pared by 6 bases and J by 3 bases, with 7 bases of the junction left unmatched. The CDR3 sequence is CSVSSGGARTDTQYF. The DNA of the CDR3 is TGCAGCGTCTCTAGCGGGGGGGCTAGAACAGATACGCAGTATTTT.

The chain couples TRBV5-6 to TRBJ1-1, with 8 bases aligning to TRBD1. The CDR3 has 12 amino acids. After removal of 0 bases from V and 10 bases from J, the junction contained 2 bases not matched to a gene. Germline assignment: CDR1 SGHDT and CDR2 YYEEEE. The CDR3 is CASSLGTGIAFF. Written as DNA, the CDR3 is TGTGCCAGCAGCTTGGGGACAGGGATAGCTTTCTTT.

This chain connects TRBV28 to TRBJ1-4, with D possibly matching TRBD1 (6 bases). V was cut by 6 bases and J by 8 bases, with 19 bases left in between. This CDR3 region has 15 residues. Germline-derived CDR1 and CDR2 are MDHEN and SYDVKM. The CDR3 reads CASSTITGYREKLFF. CDR3 in DNA: TGTGCCAGCAGCACTATAACAGGGTATAGAGAAAAACTGTTTTTT.

The CDR3 here is CAATRGYEQYF. CDR3 sequence (DNA): TGTGCCGCAACGCGGGGCTACGAGCAGTACTTC. J is TRBJ2-7 and V is TRBV12-3 or TRBV12-4; D may be TRBD2 (6 bases). CDR3 length: 11 residues. Trimming pared 11 bases from V and 3 bases from J, leaving 11 bases between.

V usage is TRBV12-3 or TRBV12-4 and J usage is TRBJ2-5; 7 bases align to TRBD2. Trimming removed 8 bases from V and 5 bases from J; junction bases left unmatched: 8. This CDR3 spans 13 amino acids. DNA of the CDR3: TGTGCCAGCGGAGCTAGCGGATGGGAGACCCAGTACTTC. Translating it yields CASGASGWETQYF.

This clone has only one observation. CDR3 residues: CASSLGRGGNTIYF. CDR3 sequence (DNA): TGTGCCAGCAGCCTCGGCAGGGGAGGAAACACCATATATTTT. The rearrangement joins TRBV6-5 to TRBJ1-3; possible D gene TRBD1, 6 bases. The ends were cut back, 6 bases at V and 4 bases at J, with 13 bases in the middle. CDR1 is MNHEY, CDR2 SVGAGI, per germline. The CDR3 is 14 residues long.

This rearrangement joins TRBV19 to TRBJ1-2; tentative D call: TRBD1 (6 bases). This CDR3 spans 13 amino acids. V lost 1 base and J lost 7, with 10 bases in between. Germline CDR1 is LNHDA and CDR2 is SQIVND (reference sequence). The CDR3 DNA is TGTGCCAGTAGTATAGCTGGGGGCGCTGGCTACACCTTC. This sequence encodes CASSIAGGAGYTF. Looking up the rest from reference TRBV19 and TRBJ1-2 gives the full variable domain: DGGITQSPKYLFRKEGQNVTLSCEQNLNHDAMYWYRQDPGQGLRLIYYSQIVNDFQKGDIAEGYSVSREKKESFPLTVTSAQKNPTAFYLCASSIAGGAGYTFGSGTRLTVV.

J is TRBJ2-2 and V is TRBV19; 7 bases are a match to TRBD1. Per germline, CDR1 LNHDA and CDR2 SQIVND (reference sequence). V lost 6 bases, J lost 6 bases, and 10 bases stayed unmatched. The CDR3 runs 15 residues. The CDR3 nucleotides read TGTGCCAGTAGAAGGGACAGAGCTACATCCGGGGAGCTGTTTTTT. Protein product: CASRRDRATSGELFF.

The chain recombines TRBV6-2 or TRBV6-3 with TRBJ1-1, with TRBD1 matching over 7 bases. CDR3 length: 14 amino acids. V lost 5 bases, J lost 5 bases, and 8 bases stayed unmatched. CDR1 is MNHEY, CDR2 SVGEGT, per germline. CDR3 sequence: CASSTGTDLTEAFF. The CDR3 DNA is TGTGCCAGCAGTACAGGGACAGACCTAACTGAAGCTTTCTTT.

The rearrangement links TRBV10-3 to TRBJ1-3, with 10 bases fitting TRBD1. The trim removed 10 bases at V and 0 bases at J, leaving 12 bases unmatched. Germline CDR1 and CDR2: ENHRY and SYGVKD. CDR3 length equals 17 residues. Here the CDR3 reads CASRDRGLTVSGNTIYF. Here the CDR3 DNA reads TGTGCCAGCCGGGACAGGGGCCTTACCGTCTCTGGAAACACCATATATTTT.

This clone was picked up one time. The genes are TRBV7-2 and TRBJ1-1, with 8 bases identical to TRBD1. Germline V lookup: CDR1 SGHTA, CDR2 FQGNSA. The junction had 16 bases not matched to a gene; V was cut back by 8 bases and J by 5 bases. There are 16 residues in the CDR3. The CDR3 region is CASAYGAGQGRTEAFF. The CDR3 DNA reads TGTGCCAGCGCTTACGGAGCCGGACAGGGAAGGACTGAAGCTTTCTTT.

This clone came up once. This sequence joins TRBV5-6 and TRBJ1-1; 8 bases map to TRBD1. Germline V lookup: CDR1 SGHDT, CDR2 YYEEEE. Trimming took 0 bases from V and 1 from J; bases not matched to a gene: 5. The CDR3 contains 16 residues. CDR3 sequence (DNA): TGTGCCAGCAGCTTGGAGTCAGGGGGCCAGAACACTGAAGCTTTCTTT. Protein sequence: CASSLESGGQNTEAFF. The entire variable domain, with the rest obtained from reference TRBV5-6 and TRBJ1-1, is as follows: DAGVTQSPTHLIKTRGQQVTLRCSPKSGHDTVSWYQQALGQGPQFIFQYYEEEERQRGNFPDRFSGHQFPNYSSELNVNALLLGDSALYLCASSLESGGQNTEAFFGQGTRLTVV.

The chain couples TRBV2 to TRBJ1-3; 7 bases are a match to TRBD1. Germline V CDR1 and CDR2: SNHLY, FYNNEI. J gave up 1 base and V 6 bases, and 9 bases lay outside the gene matches. There are 16 residues in the CDR3. The CDR3 bases are TGTGCCAGCAGGCCCGGACAGGAGGAGTCTGGAAACACCATATATTTT. Its protein product is CASRPGQEESGNTIYF.

V is TRBV4-1 and J is TRBJ1-3, with 7 bases identical to TRBD1. The germline gives CDR1 MGHRA, CDR2 YSYEKL. The CDR3 contains 16 residues. V was pared by 4 bases and J by 0 bases, with 6 bases of the junction left unmatched. CDR3 sequence reads: CASSRGQSLSGNTIYF. The CDR3 DNA sequence: TGCGCCAGCAGCCGGGGACAGTCGCTCTCTGGAAACACCATATATTTT.

The V gene is TRBV6-2 or TRBV6-3, the J gene TRBJ1-5, with a possible D match to TRBD1 (5 bases). Germline-derived CDR1 and CDR2 are MNHEY and SVGEGT. The CDR3 consists of 14 residues. The ends were cut back, 2 bases at V and 5 bases at J, with 10 bases in the middle. The CDR3 DNA reads as TGTGCCAGCAGTTACCTGGACACAGATCAGCCCCAGCATTTT. Translation: CASSYLDTDQPQHF.

This clone was seen a handful of times. The chain couples TRBV11-3 to TRBJ1-5; no definite D call. V dropped 3 bases and J dropped 6 bases, with 15 bases sitting between them. The germline gives CDR1 SGHNT, CDR2 YENEEA. This CDR3 spans 15 amino acids. CDR3 loop: CASSLFQALGQPQHF. CDR3 DNA: TGTGCCAGCAGCTTGTTCCAGGCCCTTGGTCAGCCCCAGCATTTT.

V and J are TRBV4-3 and TRBJ2-1; D gene ambiguous. Germline lookup yields CDR1 LGHNA and CDR2 YSLEER. The V and J ends lost 0 bases and 8 bases respectively, with 17 bases between them. This CDR3 spans 16 amino acids. The CDR3 reads CASSQDPPLVDDEQFF. CDR3 in DNA: TGCGCCAGCAGCCAAGATCCCCCCCTGGTAGATGATGAGCAGTTCTTC.